This TCR beta chain derives from a study of blood T cell repertoires in COVID-19. Whole-study context: Sites in the United States, Italy and Spain provided acute and convalescent COVID-19 samples. Nucleic acid was either cDNA or gDNA, and it came from T cells, B-cell-depleted T cells, or PBMCs.

The protocol was immunoSEQ multiplex PCR, while the TCRdb copy is restricted to in-frame clones and leaves out a portion. The sample shows about 200,000 clones, approximately 86% of them seen only once. The table lists this clone with a count of one. This CDR3 is built from 14 residues. Germline CDR1 and CDR2: SGHDN and FVKESK. Unmatched junction bases numbered 1, after V lost 1 base and J lost 4 bases. The clonotype was recovered from a man in his sixties with acute or convalescent COVID-19. J is TRBJ1-2 and V is TRBV14; 9 bases match TRBD1. Material for sequencing was peripheral blood. CDR3 nucleotides: TGTGCCAGCAGCCAAGGACAGGGGGGCTATGGCTACACCTTC. It translates to CASSQGQGGYGYTF.